This T cell receptor beta chain comes out of a study of T cells in Graves' hyperthyroidism and ophthalmopathy (dated by TCRdb to the late 2010s). In terms of the full investigation: Peripheral blood samples were taken at initial diagnosis, before any treatment was given. TCR Vbeta CDR3 sequencing of approximately 140 peripheral blood samples (over 40 ophthalmopathy, roughly 74 hyperthyroidism and approximately 17 progressor patients) is reported in the paper. Prospective prediction of ophthalmopathy was tested in an independent validation cohort of some 19 hyperthyroidism patients and 15 to 17 patients who later progressed to ophthalmopathy. In addition, the study compared T-cell repertoires in thyroid tissue and in blood from roughly six Graves' hyperthyroidism patients. A discovery cohort of about 100 patients, roughly 40 with Graves' ophthalmopathy and 55 to 60 with stable Graves' hyperthyroidism, was used to find distinguishing TCR V-J signatures. The approximately 100 discovery patients were randomly divided into training and test sets at a 7:3 ratio. Once sampling was done, hyperthyroidism patients were given methimazole at a starting dose of 30 mg daily, whereas ophthalmopathy patients were given high-dose intravenous methylprednisolone. Study-level results and caveats: In cross-validation, a model built on a 13 V-J signature told ophthalmopathy apart from stable hyperthyroidism with under 90% sensitivity and about 81% specificity, and in testing the same model reached 80%/75%. Most expanded thyroid clonotypes (frequency above 0.001) were also found in blood, which suggests that blood repertoires may mirror thyroid immune responses. No statistical method was used to fix the sample size in advance, and group allocation was not hidden from the investigators. During validation, the model predicted progression to ophthalmopathy a median of about 6.3 months ahead of onset, with 60% to 71% sensitivity and roughly 72% specificity.

The CDR3 runs 15 residues from the cysteine to the phenylalanine. Solely the CDR3 DNA is kept, with 45 bases framed from the first base. V and J are truncated by 0 bases and 2 bases respectively, leaving an intervening sequence of 10 bases. Via the germline V gene (reference sequence), CDR1 is LGHDT and CDR2 YNNKEL. The TCR beta CDR3 regions were amplified from the RNA transcripts. A first-round RT-PCR of the TCR CDR3 used the HTBI primer set with the Qiagen OneStep RT-PCR kit. A second multiplex PCR round built the libraries, followed by size selection and purification. Paired-end sequencing of the libraries was performed with 100 bp reads on an Illumina HiSeq2000. Concerning the study's data processing: SOAPnuke was used to process the raw data, with reads discarded if the reads contained adapters or uncalled bases, had a mean Phred below 15, or lacked an exact constant-primer or identifier match. COPE v1.2.5 was used to merge high-quality paired reads, and clonotypes were defined as unique nucleotide sequences. MiTCR v1.1 was used to align clonotypes to the IMGT TRBV, TRBD and TRBJ reference segments. Only V-J combinations with frequency above 0.0001, covering 99% to 99.2% of repertoires, were analysed. The TCS score was defined as F50 (clonal expansion) divided by E x V (chaos), with BLOSUM62-based TCRdist calculated between CDR3 peptides within each V-J. Welch's t-statistics and random forest reduced some 510 V-J features to 13, which were used in a naive Bayes classifier (R e1071). The public reads were reprocessed in TCRdb via fastp at Q25 and MiXCR, keeping in-frame beta chains. Records with the same CDR3 protein are collapsed into one entry carrying the most frequent genes and DNA. TCRdb's processing, not the authors' own work, is the source of the V and J calls. A total of 350,000 to 450,000 distinct CDR3 sequences appear in this sample, about 18% of them only once. Around a third of the sample rests with the top ten.

This clonotype has ten or more counts. Its cognate antigen has yet to be identified. The record has no base qualities; no much larger clone is one base away. Hyperthyroidism patients were newly diagnosed, with disease duration under 2 months, and aged 18 to 65 years. Exclusion was applied to patients with uncontrolled infections, other autoimmune diseases, pregnancy or lactation. Diagnoses were based on clinical symptoms, serum thyroxine and TRAb, thyroid ultrasound and orbital computed tomography. For progressor patients, blood was drawn at the first diagnosis of hyperthyroidism, before any ophthalmopathy symptoms had appeared. PBMCs were isolated from about 10 ml of fresh peripheral blood by Ficoll-Paque density gradient centrifugation. Progressor patients were defined as those initially diagnosed with Graves' hyperthyroidism in whom ophthalmopathy developed during follow-up. Trizol reagent was used to extract total RNA, and RNA quality was then checked on an Agilent 2100 Bioanalyzer.

The sequenced sample was blood. The clonotype was recovered from a woman aged 25-40 years with Graves' hyperthyroidism that later progressed to Graves' ophthalmopathy. The V gene is TRBV3-1 and the J gene is TRBJ1-1; confidence is insufficient to name the D gene. In nucleotide form, the sequence is TGTGCCAGCAGCCAAGATTTTTACCAAAACACTGAAGCTTTCTTT. Its translation reads: CASSQDFYQNTEAFF. The full variable domain, with segments outside the CDR3 supplied by the reference TRBV3-1 and TRBJ1-1 proteins, appears as DTAVSQTPKYLVTQMGNDKSIKCEQNLGHDTMYWYKQDSKKFLKIMFSYNNKELIINETVPNRFSPKSPDKAHLNLHINSLELGDSAVYFCASSQDFYQNTEAFFGQGTRLTVV.